A few counts support the clone carrying this T cell receptor beta chain. The sample belongs to a study of blood T cell repertoires in COVID-19. Overall study: There were acute and convalescent COVID-19 samples, and they came from the United States, Italy and Spain.

With V trimmed by 6 bases and J by 2 bases, 2 bases remained unmatched. CDR1 and CDR2 from the germline V gene are SNHLY and FYNNEI. This CDR3 contains 13 residues. Under the authors' procedure: Nucleated cell counts were estimated from reference gene primer amplification. Profiled with immunoSEQ multiplex PCR; TCRdb holds only in-frame clones, not every one. D and trimming were read from the DNA, whereas the V and J calls and clone size are those reported in that table. Among around 260,000 clones listed, 65% to 90% were seen once. The source material was peripheral blood. This clonotype was obtained from a human donor in a cohort sampled during active COVID-19. V gene TRBV2 combines with J gene TRBJ2-3; 7 bases match TRBD1. The CDR3 DNA reads TGTGCCAGCAGGGGACAGATCACAGATACGCAGTATTTT. Translated, it gives CASRGQITDTQYF.